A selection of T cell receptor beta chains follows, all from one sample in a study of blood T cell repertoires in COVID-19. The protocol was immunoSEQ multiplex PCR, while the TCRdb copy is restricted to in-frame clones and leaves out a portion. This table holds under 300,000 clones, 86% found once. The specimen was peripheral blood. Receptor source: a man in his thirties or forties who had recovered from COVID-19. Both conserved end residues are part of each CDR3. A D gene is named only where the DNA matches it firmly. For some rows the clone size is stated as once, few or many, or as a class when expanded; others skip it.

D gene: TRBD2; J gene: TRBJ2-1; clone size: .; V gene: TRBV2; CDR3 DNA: TGTGCCAGCAGTCCTCCGGGACTAGCGGGTGAGCAGTTCTTC; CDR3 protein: CASSPPGLAGEQFF
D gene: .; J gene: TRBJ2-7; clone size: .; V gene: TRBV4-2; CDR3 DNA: TGTGCCAGCAGCCAAGGAGCAGGGGACGAGCAGTACTTC; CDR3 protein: CASSQGAGDEQYF
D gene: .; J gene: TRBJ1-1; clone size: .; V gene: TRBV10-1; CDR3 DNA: TGCGCCAGCAGTCGGAATCAGGACAGCGAAGCTTTCTTT; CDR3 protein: CASSRNQDSEAFF
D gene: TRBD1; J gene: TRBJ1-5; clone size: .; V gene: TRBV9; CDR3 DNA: TGTGCCAGCAGGAGCGACAGGGGAGGGAAATATAGCAATCAGCCCCAGCATTTT; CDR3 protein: CASRSDRGGKYSNQPQHF
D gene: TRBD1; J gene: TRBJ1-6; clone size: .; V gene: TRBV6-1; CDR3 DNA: TGTGCCAGCAGTAAAGGACAGGGATTGGATAATTCACCCCTCCACTTT; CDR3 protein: CASSKGQGLDNSPLHF
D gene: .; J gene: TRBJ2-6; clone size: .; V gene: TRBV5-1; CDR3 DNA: TGCGCCAGCAGCTTGGGTAGCTCTGGGGCCAACGTCCTGACTTTC; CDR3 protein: CASSLGSSGANVLTF
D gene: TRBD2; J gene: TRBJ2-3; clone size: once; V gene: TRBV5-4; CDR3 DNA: TGTGCCAGCAGCTATAGCGGGGGGCCAGATACGCAGTATTTT; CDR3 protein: CASSYSGGPDTQYF
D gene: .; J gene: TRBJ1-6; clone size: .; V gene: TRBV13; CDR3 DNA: TGTGCCAGCAGCTTTCGTCCGGGACCCCTCCACTTT; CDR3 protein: CASSFRPGPLHF
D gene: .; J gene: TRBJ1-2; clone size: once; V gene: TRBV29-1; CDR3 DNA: TGCAGCGTTAGCGGACAGAGCTATGGCTACACCTTC; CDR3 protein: CSVSGQSYGYTF
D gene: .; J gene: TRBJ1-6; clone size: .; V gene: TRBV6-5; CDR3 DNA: TGTGCCAGCAGTCGGACAATACAGGATTCACCCCTCCACTTT; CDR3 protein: CASSRTIQDSPLHF
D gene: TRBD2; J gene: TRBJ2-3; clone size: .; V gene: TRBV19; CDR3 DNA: TGTGCCAGTAGAGGGGCGAGACTAGCGGGGCCCGATACGCAGTATTTT; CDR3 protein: CASRGARLAGPDTQYF
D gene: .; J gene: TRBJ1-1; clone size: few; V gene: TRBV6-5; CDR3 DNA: TGTGCCAGCAGTCCTTTTCCAGCGGCAGCTTTCTTT; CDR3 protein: CASSPFPAAAFF
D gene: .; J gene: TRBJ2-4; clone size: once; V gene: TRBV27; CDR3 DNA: TGTGCCAGCAGTTTATACGGTGCGGGAAACATTCAGTACTTC; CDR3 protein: CASSLYGAGNIQYF
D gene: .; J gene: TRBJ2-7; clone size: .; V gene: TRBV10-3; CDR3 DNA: TGTGCCATCAGCCGGCCATGGGGGACATTACCCTACGAGCAGTACTTC; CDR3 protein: CAISRPWGTLPYEQYF
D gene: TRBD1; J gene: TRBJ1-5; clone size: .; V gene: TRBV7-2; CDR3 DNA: TGTGCCAGCAGCTCCACAGGGGGGACGAGCAATCAGCCCCAGCATTTT; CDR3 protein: CASSSTGGTSNQPQHF
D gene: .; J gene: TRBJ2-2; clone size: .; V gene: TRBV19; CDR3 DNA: TGTGCCAGTAGTCAATCTAGGTGGGGGCACGGGGAGCTGTTTTTT; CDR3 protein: CASSQSRWGHGELFF
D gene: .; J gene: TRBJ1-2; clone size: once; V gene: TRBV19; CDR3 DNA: TGTGCCAGCGCTGGGACACCCTTTTATGGCTACACCTTC; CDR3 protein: CASAGTPFYGYTF
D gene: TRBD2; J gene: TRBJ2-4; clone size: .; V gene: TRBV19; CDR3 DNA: TGTGCCAGTAACAGCGGGGACCTAGCCAAAAACATTCAGTACTTC; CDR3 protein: CASNSGDLAKNIQYF
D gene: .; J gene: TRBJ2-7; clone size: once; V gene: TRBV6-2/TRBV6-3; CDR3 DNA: TGTGCCAGCAGTCCCGGGACACTCAGCGAGCAGTACTTC; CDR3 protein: CASSPGTLSEQYF
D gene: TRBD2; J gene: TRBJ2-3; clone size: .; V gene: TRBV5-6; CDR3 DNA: TGTGCCAGCAGCTTGATGGGACTAGCGGGGATAACAGATACGCAGTATTTT; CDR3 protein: CASSLMGLAGITDTQYF